The source of this T cell receptor beta chain is a study of chronic HIV infection and antiretroviral therapy. This clonotype has at least ten counts. CDR3 length: 14 amino acids. V dropped 0 bases and J dropped 6 bases, with 15 bases sitting between them. The V gene's germline CDR1 is SQVTM and CDR2 ANQGSEA. TCRdb redid the calling of the 5' RACE reads with MiXCR, one entry per CDR3 protein. The sample carries about 38,000 distinct CDR3 sequences, roughly 8.8% recorded once. The receptor's source is an adult who had HIV and had not received antiretroviral therapy, or was an uninfected healthy control (not recorded which). Sequenced: peripheral blood. The gene calls are TRBV29-1 and TRBJ2-7; TRBD2 might be the D (6 bases). The CDR3 region is CSVEDHGGKREQYF. In nucleotides, the CDR3 is TGCAGCGTTGAAGATCACGGGGGAAAGCGCGAGCAGTACTTC.